What follows describes a single T cell receptor beta chain. In this sample, this clonotype turned up many times. It has no known antigen specificity. No base-level quality is on record; no much larger clone is a single base apart. The sample belongs to a study of Graves' ophthalmopathy and Graves' hyperthyroidism (dated 2018 in TCRdb). Turning to the overall study: Peripheral blood was collected before any treatment was given, at the time of initial diagnosis. In roughly 6 hyperthyroidism patients, the T-cell repertoire of thyroid tissue was compared with the T-cell repertoire of blood. The 100 or so discovery patients were randomly split 7:3 into training and test sets. The study used TCR beta repertoire signatures to distinguish Graves' ophthalmopathy from Graves' hyperthyroidism and to predict progression to ophthalmopathy. The independent validation cohort included about 19 hyperthyroidism patients plus 17 patients who later progressed from hyperthyroidism to ophthalmopathy. To explore V-J signatures that distinguish ophthalmopathy from hyperthyroidism, a discovery set of 100 patients was enrolled, made up of under 50 with ophthalmopathy and some 58 with stable hyperthyroidism. Once sampling was done, hyperthyroidism patients were given methimazole at a starting dose of 30 mg daily, while ophthalmopathy patients were given high-dose intravenous methylprednisolone. In total, 135 blood samples were TCR-sequenced: under 45 ophthalmopathy, approximately 80 hyperthyroidism and some 17 hyperthyroidism-to-ophthalmopathy patients. What the research found in general, with its limitations: Sample size was not predetermined statistically, and investigators were not blinded to group allocation. In cross-validation, the 13-signature model distinguished ophthalmopathy from stable hyperthyroidism with around 86% sensitivity and approximately 81% specificity, while in the test set the corresponding values were about 80% and 75%. Most of the expanded thyroid clonotypes with a frequency above 0.001 were also detected in blood, and it was suggested that the thyroid immune response may be reflected by blood repertoires. In validation, the model predicted ophthalmopathy progression with over 60% sensitivity and 72.22% specificity; 12 predicted patients were CT-confirmed with GO in a median of around 6 months.

For repertoire sequencing, the TCR beta CDR3 regions were amplified from RNA transcripts. HTBI primers and the Qiagen OneStep RT-PCR kit were used in a first-round RT-PCR, which was followed by a second-round multiplex PCR, size selection and purification. Libraries were sequenced paired-end with 100 bp reads on an Illumina HiSeq2000. As for the original processing: SOAPnuke was used to process the reads, removing any read that contained adapters or uncalled bases, had a mean Phred below 15, or lacked an exact match to the constant primer or identifier. High-quality paired reads were merged with COPE v1.2.5. Each unique nucleotide sequence was treated as a clonotype, and MiTCR v1.1 was used to align the clonotypes to the IMGT TRB V, D and J references. The analysis was limited to V-J combinations with a frequency above 0.0001, which together covered roughly 99% of the repertoires. For each V-J combination, a TCR clonal expansion and chaos score was defined as the ratio of F50 clonal expansion to chaos observed in the TCRdist matrix. Welch's t-statistics and random forest were used to reduce features to about a dozen V-J combinations, which were fed into a naive Bayes classifier. Thyroid-blood repertoire similarity was quantified with the Morisita-Horn index. The public reads were reprocessed in TCRdb via fastp at Q25 and MiXCR, keeping in-frame beta chains. CDR3 protein sequences are deduplicated, and each keeps its most common genes and DNA. TCRdb's processing, not the authors' own work, is the source of the V and J calls. The sample contains 200,000 to 250,000 distinct CDR3 sequences, 25% to 35% of them found a single time. The ten largest make up over 7.5% of the sample.

In the germline V gene, CDR1 corresponds to SGHTA and CDR2 to FQGNSA. There are 13 amino acids in the CDR3, from cysteine to phenylalanine inclusive. The kept DNA is CDR3 alone, 39 bases in frame from the first base. V and J are truncated by 3 bases and 7 bases respectively, leaving an intervening sequence of 10 bases. Ophthalmopathy patients had moderately to severely active disease, Clinical Activity Score of at least 3, NOSPECS grade of at least 4, and disease duration under 3 months. Anyone with other autoimmune diseases, uncontrolled infections, pregnancy or lactation was excluded from the study. Clinical symptoms, serum thyroxine, TRAb, thyroid ultrasound and orbital computed tomography formed the basis of the diagnosis. PBMCs were isolated from 10 ml of fresh peripheral blood by Ficoll-Paque density gradient centrifugation. Trizol reagent was used to extract the total RNA, and its quality was then checked on an Agilent 2100 Bioanalyzer.

Here the chain combines TRBV7-2 and TRBJ1-3, with an unclear D gene assignment. The sequenced material came from peripheral blood. The receptor's source is a middle-aged man with Graves' ophthalmopathy. Donor details come from another sample of the same person, matched by shared clones. CDR3 region: CASSFAALNTIYF. The nucleotides read TGTGCCAGCAGCTTTGCCGCCCTCAACACCATATATTTT.